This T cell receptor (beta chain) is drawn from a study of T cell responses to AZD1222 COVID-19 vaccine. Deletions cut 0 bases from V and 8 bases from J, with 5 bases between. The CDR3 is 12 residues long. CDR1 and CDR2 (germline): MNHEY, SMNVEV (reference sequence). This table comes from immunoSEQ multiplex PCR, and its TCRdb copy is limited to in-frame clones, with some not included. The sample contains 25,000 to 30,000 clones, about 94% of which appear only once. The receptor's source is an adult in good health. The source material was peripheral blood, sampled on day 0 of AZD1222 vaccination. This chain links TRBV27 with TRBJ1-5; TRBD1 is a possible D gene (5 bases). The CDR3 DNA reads TGTGCCAGCAGTTTATCGGGGGAGCCCCAGCATTTT. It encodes CASSLSGEPQHF.